The clone carrying this TCR beta chain was counted a few times. The primer mix had 60 Vbeta and 13 Jbeta primers. The data were produced by immunoSEQ multiplex PCR, yet TCRdb's version contains in-frame clones alone and is incomplete. Of approximately 93,000 clones in the sample, more than 70% were seen once. This specimen comes from a study of cytomegalovirus exposure and HLA in healthy donors. CDR3 length equals 16 residues. Germline CDR1 MGHRA, CDR2 YSYEKL. V was cut by 3 bases and J by 2 bases, with 14 bases left in between. The chain links TRBV4-1 to TRBJ1-3, with TRBD1 as a possible D gene (5 bases). Material for sequencing was PBMCs. The source of this sequence is a woman aged 40 to 50 in good health and CMV-seronegative. The DNA for the CDR3 is TGCGCCAGCAGCCATCCTACGGGGGACCCTGGAAACACCATATATTTT. It encodes CASSHPTGDPGNTIYF.